A single T cell receptor beta chain is shown here with its context. The antigen remains unidentified. This entry comes from a study of shared clonotypes between healthy human individuals. Study context: The donor pool was made up of two women and three men aged 18 to 49.

Study conclusions and caveats: Estimated richness was generally greater in naive than memory subsets.

CD8 cells classed as naive were CD45RO-negative and positively selected for CCR7, excluding terminally differentiated effector memory CD45RA+ cells. Original data processing: Quality scores were absent from the junction-only immunoSEQ sequences, so filtering differed. Data came from immunoSEQ multiplex PCR; TCRdb stores just in-frame clones and leaves some out. V, J and clone size were drawn from that table, and D and trimming were deduced from the DNA. This sample yields about 1,800,000 clones, of which about 95% are seen a single time; 1.2% belongs to the top ten. Germline assignment: CDR1 SGHDT and CDR2 YYEEEE. CDR3 size: 16 residues. V lost 3 bases, J lost 1 base, and 15 bases lay in between.

Sequencing was performed on naive CD8+ T cells sorted from blood. The receptor comes from a man aged 18 to 30 in good health. This chain joins TRBV5-6 and TRBJ2-3, with a tentative D call TRBD2 (6 bases). Here the CDR3 DNA reads TGTGCCAGCAGCTGGGGGACGTCGGGAGGCACAGATACGCAGTATTTT. It translates to CASSWGTSGGTDTQYF.